Each of the 29 T cell receptor beta chains below was sequenced from the same sample in a study of shared clonotypes between healthy human individuals. The repertoire was sequenced with immunoSEQ multiplex PCR; TCRdb's copy has only in-frame clones and lacks some. The sample consists of approximately 2,000,000 clones, around 92% of them appearing once. Sequencing was carried out using naive CD4+ T cells from PBMCs. Subset specified: CD45RA+ positively selected. These TCRs come from a young man in good health. Some clones in this sample may be carry-over from other donors' samples.

The V gene is TRBV6-4, the J gene TRBJ1-5, with 9 positions matching TRBD1. V was pared by 7 bases and J by 0 bases, with 4 bases of the junction left unmatched. This CDR3 is built from 15 residues. The germline V gene has CDR1 MRHNA and CDR2 SNTAGT. This chain's CDR3 is CASNWTGASNQPQHF. CDR3 nucleotides: TGTGCCAGCAATTGGACAGGGGCTAGCAATCAGCCCCAGCATTTT.

The V and J genes are TRBV12-2 and TRBJ2-3; the table assigns TRBD1, which was not confirmed against the DNA. TRBV12-2 is termed a pseudogene. This CDR3 region has 22 residues. This chain's CDR3 is CASRLARASHDKTGESTDTQYF. In DNA form, the CDR3 reads TGTGCAAGTCGCTTAGCGCGGGCCTCACATGATAAGACAGGGGAATCCACAGATACGCAGTATTTT.

This chain uses TRBV28 with TRBJ2-1; D might be TRBD2 (6 bases). The CDR3 is made up of 19 amino acids. V shed 1 base and J shed 1 base, with 20 bases lying between them. Germline V gene data show CDR1 as MDHEN and CDR2 as SYDVKM. CDR3 nucleotides: TGTGCCAGCAGTTTATCCGTCCGGAGGGGATATTGGTCCTACAATGAGCAGTTCTTC. Translating gives CASSLSVRRGYWSYNEQFF.

This clone was seen a single time. The DNA for the CDR3 is TGTGCCAGCAGTCGGGACCCAGGTGGCTATGGCTACACCTTC. Protein sequence: CASSRDPGGYGYTF. The chain combines TRBV27 with TRBJ1-2; D is possibly TRBD1 (5 bases). Trimming took 5 bases from V and 4 from J, leaving 14 bases between them. The CDR3 is 14 residues long. The germline V gene has CDR1 MNHEY and CDR2 SMNVEV (reference sequence).

The chain uses TRBV5-6 and TRBJ2-7, with 7 bases aligning to TRBD2. This CDR3 comprises 12 residues. Trimming took 6 bases from V and 6 from J; bases not matched to a gene: 6. CDR1 is SGHDT, CDR2 YYEEEE, per germline. The CDR3 sequence: CASNPWGGEQYF. The CDR3 DNA reads TGTGCCAGCAACCCCTGGGGGGGCGAGCAGTACTTC. The complete variable domain, with remaining parts taken from reference TRBV5-6 and TRBJ2-7, reads DAGVTQSPTHLIKTRGQQVTLRCSPKSGHDTVSWYQQALGQGPQFIFQYYEEEERQRGNFPDRFSGHQFPNYSSELNVNALLLGDSALYLCASNPWGGEQYFGPGTRLTVT.

The chain uses TRBV2 and TRBJ2-3; weak D call: TRBD1 (6 bases). Trimming stripped 6 bases from V and 4 bases from J, with 17 bases between. Germline V CDR1 and CDR2: SNHLY, FYNNEI. This CDR3 has 15 residues. The CDR3 spells CASRAQGRGADTQYF. The CDR3 coding sequence is TGTGCCAGCAGGGCACAGGGAAGAGGCGCAGATACGCAGTATTTT.

The chain couples TRBV30 to TRBJ1-1, with a weak D call TRBD1 (6 bases). There are 12 residues in the CDR3. Looked up from germline, CDR1 is GTSNPN and CDR2 is SVGIG (reference sequence). Trimming shortened V by 7 bases and J by 6 bases, and 15 bases separated the two germline ends. In DNA form, the CDR3 reads TGTGCCTATACTGGGGGCCTTTCTGAAGCTTTCTTT. Its protein product is CAYTGGLSEAFF.

The chain employs TRBV2 and TRBJ2-5; TRBD2 agrees at 9 bases. This CDR3 has 17 residues. The V gene's germline CDR1 is SNHLY and CDR2 FYNNEI. V shed 7 bases and J 5 bases; nucleotides not matched to a gene: 17. This chain's CDR3 is CASTVPRFAGGPETQYF. For the CDR3, the DNA is TGTGCCAGCACGGTCCCTCGTTTTGCGGGAGGGCCGGAGACCCAGTACTTC.

A single count supports this clone. J is TRBJ1-2 and V is TRBV20-1; no reliable D call. The CDR3 contains 11 residues. V lost 6 bases, J lost 6 bases, and 11 bases lay in between. CDR1 DFQATT and CDR2 SNEGSKA come from the germline V gene (reference sequence). The CDR3 nucleotides are TGCAGTGCCGGTTCTGGGCATGGCTACACCTTC. It translates to CSAGSGHGYTF.

This chain joins TRBV9 and TRBJ1-5; 7 bases agree with TRBD1. The germline V gene encodes CDR1 SGDLS and CDR2 YYNGEE. There are 15 residues in the CDR3. Trimming removed 4 bases from V and 3 bases from J; junction bases left unmatched: 7. The CDR3 loop reads CASSPRDSSNQPQHF. The CDR3 nucleotides read TGTGCCAGCAGCCCCCGGGACAGCTCCAATCAGCCCCAGCATTTT.

The J gene is TRBJ1-2, the V gene TRBV19; D gene uncertain. The CDR3 consists of 15 residues. The germline gives CDR1 LNHDA, CDR2 SQIVND (reference sequence). V lost 3 bases and J lost 2, with 13 bases in between. This CDR3 is CASSISGPPNYGYTF. As DNA, the CDR3 is TGTGCCAGTAGTATCTCCGGACCCCCGAACTATGGCTACACCTTC.

The chain links TRBV5-1 to TRBJ2-1; D is unresolved. Trimming stripped 1 base from V and 7 bases from J, with 9 bases between. The CDR3 contains 13 residues. Per the germline V gene, CDR1 is SGHRS and CDR2 is YFSETQ. In nucleotides, the CDR3 is TGCGCCAGCAGCTTGTCCAGCATGAATGAGCAGTTCTTC. Translating it yields CASSLSSMNEQFF.

This CDR3 is CASSQPRRQPSYEQYF. CDR3 sequence (DNA): TGTGCCAGCAGCCAACCTCGCCGACAGCCCTCCTACGAGCAGTACTTC. V usage is TRBV7-3 and J usage is TRBJ2-7, with D perhaps matching TRBD1 (5 bases). This CDR3 is 16 amino acids long. CDR1 is SGHTA, CDR2 FQGTGA, per germline. Trimming removed 5 bases from V and 0 bases from J, with 17 bases in between. Combining the CDR3 with reference TRBV7-3 and TRBJ2-7 gives the whole variable domain GAGVSQTPSNKVTEKGKYVELRCDPISGHTALYWYRQSLGQGPEFLIYFQGTGAADDSGLPNDRFFAVRPEGSVSTLKIQRTERGDSAVYLCASSQPRRQPSYEQYFGPGTRLTVT.

The J gene is TRBJ1-1, the V gene TRBV18; 7 bases are shared with TRBD1. The V gene end was trimmed by 5 bases and the J gene end by 3 bases; junction bases not matched to a gene: 6. Germline V gives CDR1 KGHSH, CDR2 LQKENI. The CDR3 covers 14 residues. The CDR3 protein is CASSTTGRDTEAFF. In DNA form, the CDR3 reads TGTGCCAGCTCAACGACAGGGCGGGACACTGAAGCTTTCTTT. The whole variable domain, remainder taken from reference TRBV18 and TRBJ1-1, is NAGVMQNPRHLVRRRGQEARLRCSPMKGHSHVYWYRQLPEEGLKFMVYLQKENIIDESGMPKERFSAEFPKEGPSILRIQQVVRGDSAAYFCASSTTGRDTEAFFGQGTRLTVV.

The rearrangement joins TRBV27 to TRBJ2-7; tentative D call: TRBD2 (6 bases). The CDR3 is 15 amino acids. The germline CDR1 and CDR2 sequences are MNHEY and SMNVEV (reference sequence). V shed 6 bases and J shed 2 bases, with 17 bases lying between them. The CDR3, as DNA: TGTGCCAGCAGAACCACAGGACGGGGGACCTACGAGCAGTACTTC. It codes for CASRTTGRGTYEQYF.

This clone is a singleton in its sample. The chain links TRBV10-3 to TRBJ2-1; TRBD2 agrees at 9 bases. There are 15 residues in the CDR3. The germline V gene has CDR1 ENHRY and CDR2 SYGVKD. Trimming at V came to 0 bases and at J to 8 bases, leaving 5 bases not matched to a gene. In DNA form, the CDR3 reads TGTGCCATCAGTGAGTCCCCCGGGACTAGCTATGAGCAGTTCTTC. It codes for CAISESPGTSYEQFF.

This clone appeared once. The rearrangement links TRBV28 to TRBJ1-5; possible D gene TRBD1, 6 bases. From germline, CDR1 is MDHEN and CDR2 SYDVKM. V lost 7 bases to trimming and J lost 0 bases, with 16 bases between them. The CDR3 is made up of 16 amino acids. CDR3 sequence (DNA): TGTGCCAGCACCCGAGGGGGGGGTTATAGCAATCAGCCCCAGCATTTT. Its protein is CASTRGGGYSNQPQHF. Full variable domain (missing parts from reference TRBV28 and TRBJ1-5): DVKVTQSSRYLVKRTGEKVFLECVQDMDHENMFWYRQDPGLGLRLIYFSYDVKMKEKGDIPEGYSVSREKKERFSLILESASTNQTSMYLCASTRGGGYSNQPQHFGDGTRLSIL.

The chain links TRBV6-5 to TRBJ2-7, with D possibly matching TRBD2 (6 bases). CDR1 is MNHEY, CDR2 SVGAGI, per germline. The V and J ends lost 6 bases and 4 bases respectively, with 13 bases between them. The CDR3 totals 13 residues. The CDR3 DNA reads TGTGCCAGCAGGAGGCAGGCGGGATACGAGCAGTACTTC. It specifies CASRRQAGYEQYF.

Comments on this clone: Other nucleotide sequences in the sample specify the same CDR3. The chain joins TRBV29-1 to TRBJ2-4; weak D call: TRBD1 (6 bases). Germline-derived CDR1 and CDR2 are SQVTM and ANQGSEA. With 3 bases removed from V and 0 bases from J, the gap between germline ends came to 6 bases. This CDR3 contains 13 residues. CDR3 DNA: TGCAGCGTTGAGGGGGCAGCCAAAAACATTCAGTACTTC. Translation gives CSVEGAAKNIQYF.

The count of this clone is one. The V call is TRBV27, the J call TRBJ2-7; 7 positions match TRBD2. The CDR3 runs to 15 residues. J lost 0 bases, V lost 6 bases, and 8 bases had no gene match. The germline gives CDR1 MNHEY, CDR2 SMNVEV (reference sequence). The CDR3: CASSAGGSLSYEQYF. As DNA, the CDR3 is TGTGCCAGCAGCGCGGGCGGGAGTCTCTCCTACGAGCAGTACTTC.

The chain recombines TRBV6-5 with TRBJ2-5; a weak D match, TRBD2 (6 bases). Germline CDR1 reads MNHEY; CDR2 reads SVGAGI. This CDR3 is built from 15 residues. V was clipped by 0 bases and J by 4 bases, with 12 bases between them. The CDR3 DNA reads TGTGCCAGCAGTTACTCGAAAAAGGGAGGAGAGACCCAGTACTTC. Its protein is CASSYSKKGGETQYF.

This chain joins TRBV5-4 and TRBJ2-7; 10 bases line up with TRBD1. CDR3 length equals 15 residues. V lost 4 bases to trimming and J lost 5 bases; unmatched junction nucleotides: 9. The germline gives CDR1 SGHNT, CDR2 YYREEE (reference sequence). The CDR3 here is CASSADRGHRNEQYF. DNA for the CDR3: TGTGCCAGCAGCGCCGACAGGGGGCACCGCAACGAGCAGTACTTC.

V is TRBV5-1 and J is TRBJ2-1; TRBD2 is a possible D gene (6 bases). Germline values: CDR1 SGHRS, CDR2 YFSETQ. V lost 5 bases, J lost 5 bases, and 17 bases lay in between. The CDR3 is 15 residues long. CDR3 protein: CASSPGDRGNNEQFF. The CDR3 DNA sequence: TGCGCCAGCAGTCCTGGGGACCGGGGGAACAATGAGCAGTTCTTC.

This clone was seen a single time. The genes are TRBV6-5 and TRBJ1-5; possibly TRBD1 for D (5 bases). Germline V gives CDR1 MNHEY, CDR2 SVGAGI. The V end lost 5 bases, the J end lost 7 bases, and 12 bases lay between the germline ends. This CDR3 is 13 amino acids long. CDR3 DNA sequence: TGTGCCAGCAGTCGGGACCTAAGACAGCCCCAGCATTTT. This codes for CASSRDLRQPQHF.

V is TRBV6-5 and J is TRBJ2-5; D unclear. V lost 4 bases and J lost 5, with 8 bases in between. From germline, CDR1 is MNHEY and CDR2 SVGAGI. The length of the CDR3 is 12 residues. CDR3 in DNA: TGTGCCAGCAGTTCAGTCACCGAGACCCAGTACTTC. This gives the protein CASSSVTETQYF.

The chain couples TRBV5-1 to TRBJ2-7, with D possibly called TRBD1 or TRBD2 (6 bases each). The germline gives CDR1 SGHRS, CDR2 YFSETQ. The CDR3 length is 15 residues. Trimming took off 5 bases at V and 5 bases at J, with 20 bases between the two ends. CDR3 nucleotides: TGCGCCAGCAGTCTGGAGGGGACAAAGACCAACGAGCAGTACTTC. Its protein is CASSLEGTKTNEQYF. Supplemented by reference TRBV5-1 and TRBJ2-7, the full variable domain reads KAGVTQTPRYLIKTRGQQVTLSCSPISGHRSVSWYQQTPGQGLQFLFEYFSETQRNKGNFPGRFSGRQFSNSRSEMNVSTLELGDSALYLCASSLEGTKTNEQYFGPGTRLTVT.

This sequence joins TRBV2 and TRBJ1-4, with TRBD1 matching 8 bases. V was clipped by 8 bases and J by 0 bases; unmatched bases: 5. The germline gives CDR1 SNHLY, CDR2 FYNNEI. The CDR3 is 15 amino acids. The CDR3 reads CASRDRNATNEKLFF. CDR3 nucleotide sequence: TGTGCCAGCCGGGACAGGAATGCAACTAATGAAAAACTGTTTTTT.

The V call is TRBV7-3, the J call TRBJ1-1, with D unclear. CDR3 length: 14 residues. Trimming cost V 5 bases and J 0 bases, with 10 bases left between them. Germline V gene sequence: CDR1 SGHTA, CDR2 FQGTGA. The CDR3 protein is CASSPQSLNTEAFF. Here the CDR3 DNA reads TGTGCCAGCAGCCCCCAGTCCTTGAACACTGAAGCTTTCTTT.

This clone was seen once. The gene calls are TRBV27 and TRBJ1-2; D is ambiguous. This CDR3 is 13 amino acids long. CDR1 is MNHEY and CDR2 is SMNVEV in the germline V gene (reference sequence). The V gene lost 3 bases and the J gene lost 7 bases, with 12 bases spanning the gap. The CDR3 nucleotides read TGTGCCAGCAGTTTCGGTGGCCTTTCTGGCTACACCTTC. Encoded protein: CASSFGGLSGYTF.